This entry is about one TCR beta chain. Antigen specificity is unknown. The data are from a study of cytomegalovirus exposure and HLA in healthy donors. J gave up 7 bases and V 3 bases, and 11 bases lay outside the gene matches. Per the germline V gene, CDR1 is SEHNR and CDR2 is FQNEAQ (reference sequence). The CDR3 runs 15 residues. A multiplex PCR was run with 60 Vbeta primers and 13 Jbeta primers. Per the original methods: In a later analysis, some 10 million of around 75 million unique beta chains occurred in at least two donors. The table came from immunoSEQ multiplex PCR; TCRdb's copy has only in-frame clones and leaves some out. V and J calls and clone size are copied from that table; D and trimming were computed from the DNA. This sample has under 200,000 clones, with 70% to 80% found just once. Findings and caveats of the study: One later analysis reportedly identified an Asian-associated ancestry cluster that showed fewer N-insertions than the approximately 710-donor mean. One variant, a missense change in DCLRE1C, was linked in a later analysis to TCR beta V- and J-gene trimming. Cytomegalovirus status was reportedly diagnosed by the classifier with high specificity and sensitivity.

This chain connects TRBV7-9 to TRBJ1-1; TRBD1 matches 7 bases. The sample comprised PBMCs. This receptor was identified in a male donor in good health and CMV-seropositive. The CDR3 loop reads CASSFLGSRGYEAFF. The CDR3, as DNA: TGTGCCAGCAGCTTTTTAGGGAGCAGGGGGTATGAAGCTTTCTTT. The variable domain in full, completed from reference TRBV7-9 and TRBJ1-1, reads DTGVSQNPRHKITKRGQNVTFRCDPISEHNRLYWYRQTLGQGPEFLTYFQNEAQLEKSRLLSDRFSAERPKGSFSTLEIQRTEQGDSAMYLCASSFLGSRGYEAFFGQGTRLTVV.